A selection of T cell receptor beta chains follows, all from one sample in a study of beta chain features in type 1 diabetes. Profiling relied on immunoSEQ multiplex PCR, and the TCRdb table lists in-frame clones only, not all of them. Altogether 280,000 or so clones are present, roughly 15% being singletons, with the ten largest covering less than 0.02%. Sequencing was performed on naive CD4+ T cells from blood. All receptors come from a man younger than 35 with type 1 diabetes. Each CDR3 is given with its conserved first and last residue. Fields, in order: clone size, V gene, D gene, J gene, CDR3 protein, CDR3 DNA. D genes are given only for firm matches. Some rows have no size entry. The others give once, few or many, or a class for an expanded clone.

clone size: NA; V gene: TRBV30; D gene: TRBD1; J gene: TRBJ2-1; CDR3 protein: CAWSSGQGRYNEQFF; CDR3 DNA: TGTGCCTGGAGTTCGGGACAGGGGCGCTACAATGAGCAGTTCTTC
clone size: NA; V gene: TRBV7-9; D gene: NA; J gene: TRBJ2-7; CDR3 protein: CASSLAGLYEQYF; CDR3 DNA: TGTGCCAGCAGCTTAGCGGGCCTATACGAGCAGTACTTC
clone size: NA; V gene: TRBV7-2; D gene: TRBD1; J gene: TRBJ2-5; CDR3 protein: CASSQGGQGVGETQYF; CDR3 DNA: TGTGCCAGCAGCCAAGGGGGACAGGGGGTGGGTGAGACCCAGTACTTC
clone size: NA; V gene: TRBV4-3; D gene: TRBD1; J gene: TRBJ2-2; CDR3 protein: CASSNNRGGELFF; CDR3 DNA: TGCGCCAGCAGCAACAACAGGGGCGGGGAGCTGTTTTTT
clone size: few; V gene: TRBV7-6; D gene: NA; J gene: TRBJ2-3; CDR3 protein: CASSLMLANPPGDTQYF; CDR3 DNA: TGTGCCAGCAGCTTAATGTTAGCAAACCCTCCCGGGGATACGCAGTATTTT
clone size: few; V gene: TRBV27; D gene: NA; J gene: TRBJ2-3; CDR3 protein: CASSLAASANTQYF; CDR3 DNA: TGTGCCAGCAGTTTAGCGGCTAGCGCGAATACGCAGTATTTT
clone size: NA; V gene: TRBV5-6; D gene: TRBD2; J gene: TRBJ2-1; CDR3 protein: CASSSLSGRAYNEQFF; CDR3 DNA: TGTGCCAGCAGCTCCCTTAGCGGGAGGGCATACAATGAGCAGTTCTTC
clone size: few; V gene: TRBV4-1; D gene: NA; J gene: TRBJ1-6; CDR3 protein: CASSHERGRGIQPLHF; CDR3 DNA: TGCGCCAGCAGCCATGAAAGAGGACGGGGAATTCAACCCCTCCACTTT
clone size: few; V gene: TRBV7-9; D gene: TRBD1; J gene: TRBJ2-1; CDR3 protein: CASSPAGTANNEQFF; CDR3 DNA: TGTGCCAGCAGCCCAGCCGGGACAGCTAACAATGAGCAGTTCTTC
clone size: NA; V gene: TRBV11-1; D gene: TRBD2; J gene: TRBJ2-5; CDR3 protein: CASSRWTSGNAQETQYF; CDR3 DNA: TGTGCCAGCAGCCGATGGACTAGCGGGAATGCCCAAGAGACCCAGTACTTC
clone size: few; V gene: TRBV6-1; D gene: TRBD2; J gene: TRBJ2-7; CDR3 protein: CASREGLITYEQYF; CDR3 DNA: TGTGCCAGCAGGGAGGGACTAATCACCTACGAGCAGTACTTC
clone size: NA; V gene: TRBV5-6; D gene: NA; J gene: TRBJ2-7; CDR3 protein: CASSSSREFSEQYF; CDR3 DNA: TGTGCCAGCAGTTCCTCGAGGGAGTTCAGCGAGCAGTACTTC
clone size: NA; V gene: TRBV5-1; D gene: TRBD2; J gene: TRBJ2-3; CDR3 protein: CASSWGLAGGLYSSTDTQYF; CDR3 DNA: TGCGCCAGCAGCTGGGGACTAGCGGGGGGCCTATACTCTAGCACAGATACGCAGTATTTT
clone size: NA; V gene: TRBV5-4; D gene: TRBD2; J gene: TRBJ2-3; CDR3 protein: CASSLGTSDRTDTQYF; CDR3 DNA: TGTGCCAGCAGCCTCGGGACTAGCGACCGCACAGATACGCAGTATTTT
clone size: NA; V gene: TRBV7-2; D gene: NA; J gene: TRBJ2-3; CDR3 protein: CASSYQVGDTQYF; CDR3 DNA: TGTGCCAGCAGTTATCAGGTGGGAGATACGCAGTATTTT
clone size: few; V gene: TRBV2; D gene: TRBD1; J gene: TRBJ1-2; CDR3 protein: CASTSRGQGRSYGYTF; CDR3 DNA: TGTGCCAGCACATCTAGGGGACAGGGACGAAGCTATGGCTACACCTTC
clone size: NA; V gene: TRBV7-2; D gene: NA; J gene: TRBJ1-2; CDR3 protein: CGSGQGYGYTF; CDR3 DNA: TGTGGCTCTGGGCAGGGCTATGGCTACACCTTC
clone size: NA; V gene: TRBV28; D gene: NA; J gene: TRBJ1-1; CDR3 protein: CASTTRFDTEAFF; CDR3 DNA: TGTGCCAGCACCACGAGGTTCGACACTGAAGCTTTCTTT
clone size: NA; V gene: TRBV7-9; D gene: NA; J gene: TRBJ1-5; CDR3 protein: CASSGESNQPQHF; CDR3 DNA: TGTGCCAGCAGCGGGGAGAGCAATCAGCCCCAGCATTTT
clone size: NA; V gene: TRBV29-1; D gene: NA; J gene: TRBJ1-2; CDR3 protein: CSVIMAYGYTF; CDR3 DNA: TGCAGCGTTATAATGGCCTATGGCTACACCTTC
clone size: NA; V gene: TRBV13; D gene: NA; J gene: TRBJ2-5; CDR3 protein: CASSLGRAGGETQYF; CDR3 DNA: TGTGCCAGCAGCTTAGGGCGAGCAGGGGGGGAGACCCAGTACTTC
clone size: NA; V gene: TRBV7-6; D gene: TRBD1; J gene: TRBJ1-5; CDR3 protein: CASSLNRGPNQPQHF; CDR3 DNA: TGTGCCAGCAGCCTAAACAGGGGACCCAATCAGCCCCAGCATTTT
clone size: few; V gene: TRBV5-4; D gene: NA; J gene: TRBJ1-6; CDR3 protein: CASSPDSNSPLHF; CDR3 DNA: TGTGCCAGCAGCCCCGACAGTAATTCACCCCTCCACTTT
clone size: few; V gene: TRBV4-1; D gene: TRBD2; J gene: TRBJ2-1; CDR3 protein: CASSQWTVTSGSEGEQFF; CDR3 DNA: TGCGCCAGCAGCCAATGGACTGTTACTAGCGGGAGTGAGGGTGAGCAGTTCTTC
clone size: few; V gene: TRBV2; D gene: TRBD2; J gene: TRBJ2-3; CDR3 protein: CASIPFSGRRGTQYF; CDR3 DNA: TGTGCCAGCATTCCCTTTAGCGGGAGGAGAGGTACGCAGTATTTT
clone size: NA; V gene: TRBV5-1; D gene: NA; J gene: TRBJ2-2; CDR3 protein: CASGRETNTGELFF; CDR3 DNA: TGCGCCAGCGGACGGGAGACGAACACCGGGGAGCTGTTTTTT